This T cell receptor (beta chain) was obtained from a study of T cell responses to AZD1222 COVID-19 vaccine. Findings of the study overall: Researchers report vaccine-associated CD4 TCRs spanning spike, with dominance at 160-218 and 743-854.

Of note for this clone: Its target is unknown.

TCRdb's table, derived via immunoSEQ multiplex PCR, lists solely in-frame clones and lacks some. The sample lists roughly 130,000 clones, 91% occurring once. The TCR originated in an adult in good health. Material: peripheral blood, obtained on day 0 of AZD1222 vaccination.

CDR3 bases: TGTGCCAGCAGTTACTTCCCTAGCGGGGGGGCCTTCACCGGGGAGCTGTTTTTT. Protein sequence: CASSYFPSGGAFTGELFF. The genes are TRBV6-2 or TRBV6-3 and TRBJ2-2; 12 nucleotides match TRBD2. J lost 4 bases, V lost 1 base, and 7 bases had no gene match. The CDR3 contains 18 residues. Germline V lookup: CDR1 MNHEY, CDR2 SVGEGT.